The 21 T cell receptor beta chains listed next were all sequenced from one sample in a study of T cells in Graves' hyperthyroidism and ophthalmopathy. Amplified TCR beta CDR3 regions came from RNA transcripts. RT-PCR in the first round (using the HTBI primer set) targeted the TCR CDR3. TCRdb fed the multiplex PCR reads into MiXCR, producing one record per CDR3 protein. The sample lists over 700,000 distinct CDR3 sequences, around 39% occurring once. Sequenced sample: blood. The source is a man between 18 and 35 years old with Graves' hyperthyroidism.

At least ten counts were recorded for this clonotype. This sequence joins TRBV24-1 and TRBJ1-5; no clear D gene. CDR1 is KGHDR and CDR2 is SFDVKD in the germline V gene. The CDR3 has 12 amino acids. Trimming removed 3 bases from V and 6 bases from J, with 5 bases in between. The CDR3 nucleotides read TGTGCCACCAGTGATATCGGTCAGCCCCAGCATTTT. Its translation is CATSDIGQPQHF.

This clonotype appeared many times. This sequence joins TRBV20-1 and TRBJ2-5, with 9 bases matching TRBD2. This CDR3 spans 13 amino acids. With 5 bases clipped from V and 3 bases from J, the junction kept 4 bases outside the gene matches. Germline CDR1 is DFQATT and CDR2 is SNEGSKA (reference sequence). This chain's CDR3 is CSAGPSGKETQYF. In DNA form, the CDR3 reads TGCAGTGCTGGACCTAGCGGGAAAGAGACCCAGTACTTC.

This sequence joins TRBV12-3 or TRBV12-4 and TRBJ1-5; no clear D gene. The V end was cut by 5 bases, the J end by 1 base, with 9 bases between. CDR3 size: 14 residues. The CDR3 bases are TGTGCCAGCAGTCGGTTAGGGAGCAATCAGCCCCAGCATTTT. It codes for CASSRLGSNQPQHF.

This chain connects TRBV11-2 to TRBJ2-5; the D gene is possibly TRBD2 (6 bases). Trimming removed 2 bases from V and 5 bases from J, with 15 bases in between. Germline V lookup: CDR1 SGHAT, CDR2 FQNNGV. There are 15 residues in the CDR3. The CDR3 spells CASSLLGGLGETQYF. CDR3 nucleotide sequence: TGTGCCAGCAGCTTATTAGGAGGGCTTGGGGAGACCCAGTACTTC.

This clonotype was seen many times. The J gene is TRBJ1-5, the V gene TRBV25-1; D not certain. From germline, CDR1 is MGHDK and CDR2 SYGVNS. V dropped 5 bases and J dropped 7 bases, with 12 bases sitting between them. The CDR3 length is 13 residues. CDR3 DNA: TGTGCCAGCAGTCAGGTAGGGAACCAGCCCCAGCATTTT. Residues: CASSQVGNQPQHF.

A word on this clonotype: Germline and junction disagree at one end, which may indicate a read error. The chain recombines TRBV29-1 with TRBJ2-7; D gene ambiguous. Germline V lookup: CDR1 SQVTM, CDR2 ANQGSEA. The CDR3 totals 12 residues. CDR3 nucleotide sequence: TGCAGCGTTGGGTTCACGATCTACAAGCAGTACTTC. Amino acids: CSVGFTIYKQYF.

The chain joins TRBV7-9 to TRBJ2-5; D might be TRBD1 or TRBD2, each matching 6 bases. The CDR3 spans 15 residues. CDR1 and CDR2 (germline): SEHNR, FQNEAQ (reference sequence). V lost 2 bases and J lost 4, with 14 bases in between. CDR3 in amino acids: CASSLSAEGGETQYF. The CDR3 nucleotides read TGTGCCAGCAGCTTATCTGCTGAGGGGGGAGAGACCCAGTACTTC.

The chain links TRBV6-5 to TRBJ2-5, with 8 bases that match TRBD2. The CDR3 extends over 19 amino acids. V lost 6 bases, J lost 0 bases, and 18 bases stayed unmatched. In germline, CDR1 is MNHEY, CDR2 SVGAGI. In nucleotides, the CDR3 is TGTGCCAGCAGCCCCAGACACAAAGGAGGCGGGGGGTACCAAGAGACCCAGTACTTC. Amino acids: CASSPRHKGGGGYQETQYF.

This clonotype was picked up many times. The chain carries TRBV7-8 and TRBJ1-1; D unresolved. The CDR3 is 13 residues long. Trimming left V 3 bases short and J 6 bases short, with 11 bases between. Germline lookup yields CDR1 SGHVS and CDR2 FQNEAQ. CDR3 residues: CASSLFALAEAFF. The DNA for the CDR3 is TGTGCCAGCAGCTTGTTTGCATTAGCTGAAGCTTTCTTT.

This clonotype was picked up many times. The rearrangement joins TRBV2 to TRBJ2-7, with D uncertain. The CDR3 loop spans 14 amino acids. V lost 4 bases and J 0 bases, leaving 10 bases between the germline ends. Germline V gene data show CDR1 as SNHLY and CDR2 as FYNNEI. CDR3 region: CASSVPDTSYEQYF. The CDR3 nucleotides read TGTGCCAGCAGTGTACCCGACACCTCCTACGAGCAGTACTTC.

The rearrangement joins TRBV10-2 to TRBJ2-7; TRBD1 aligns across 7 bases. The germline V gene has CDR1 WSHSY and CDR2 SAAADI. This CDR3 region has 13 residues. V was clipped by 6 bases and J by 7 bases; unmatched bases: 9. The CDR3 DNA is TGCGCCAGCAGGAGGGGGCAGGTGTGGGAGCAGTACTTC. Amino acids: CASRRGQVWEQYF.

This clonotype was counted between two and nine times. The chain uses TRBV5-5 and TRBJ2-7, with 9 bases aligning to TRBD2. The CDR3 length is 12 residues. J was trimmed by 5 bases and V by 6 bases; bases with no gene match: 3. Germline V gives CDR1 SGHKS, CDR2 YYEKEE (reference sequence). CDR3 amino acids: CASTSGGNEQYF. CDR3 bases: TGTGCCAGCACCAGCGGGGGGAACGAGCAGTACTTC. The variable domain in full, completed from reference TRBV5-5 and TRBJ2-7, reads DAGVTQSPTHLIKTRGQQVTLRCSPISGHKSVSWYQQVLGQGPQFIFQYYEKEERGRGNFPDRFSARQFPNYSSELNVNALLLGDSALYLCASTSGGNEQYFGPGTRLTVT.

This clonotype was counted between two and nine times. This chain uses TRBV20-1 with TRBJ1-5, with TRBD1 identical over 8 bases. The CDR3 consists of 15 residues. Per the germline V gene, CDR1 is DFQATT and CDR2 is SNEGSKA (reference sequence). V was clipped by 0 bases and J by 6 bases; unmatched bases: 7. The CDR3 nucleotides are TGCAGTGCTAGAGATGGGAGAACAGGGGGTCAGCCCCAGCATTTT. Translation gives CSARDGRTGGQPQHF.

Ten or more counts support this clonotype. The chain has TRBV29-1 and TRBJ2-7, with D perhaps TRBD1 (6 bases). V was cut by 7 bases and J by 6 bases, with 13 bases left in between. Germline V lookup: CDR1 SQVTM, CDR2 ANQGSEA. CDR3 length: 11 amino acids. In DNA, the CDR3 is TGCAGCGCTGGACAGACCGCCGAGCAGTACTTC. Translated, it gives CSAGQTAEQYF.

This clonotype was seen at least ten times. The chain joins TRBV12-3 or TRBV12-4 to TRBJ1-5; D unclear. There are 13 residues in the CDR3. V was pared by 6 bases and J by 5 bases, with 11 bases between. The CDR3 region has the DNA TGTGCCAGCAGGGAAGGCGGAGATCAGCCCCAGCATTTT. Translated: CASREGGDQPQHF.

Of note for this clonotype: A read error is possible here, since a much larger clone lies one base away. The chain joins TRBV9 to TRBJ1-1; possibly TRBD1 for D (5 bases). The CDR3 spans 14 residues. Germline CDR1 reads SGDLS; CDR2 reads YYNGEE. V was pared by 3 bases and J by 1 base, with 10 bases between. In DNA, the CDR3 is TGTGCCAGCAGCGCGGGACGGACGAACACTGAAGCTTTCTTT. It specifies CASSAGRTNTEAFF.

The gene calls are TRBV6-4 and TRBJ1-1; no definite D call. CDR3 length equals 15 residues. Germline V CDR1 and CDR2: MRHNA, SNTAGT. V was pared by 8 bases and J by 0 bases, with 16 bases between. The DNA of the CDR3 is TGTGCCAGCCTGACCCCGACTAGACTGAACACTGAAGCTTTCTTT. Encoded protein: CASLTPTRLNTEAFF.

This clonotype is a singleton in its sample. The chain combines TRBV14 with TRBJ2-2; no clear D. Trimming stripped 0 bases from V and 6 bases from J, with 8 bases between. CDR3 size: 14 residues. Per the germline V gene, CDR1 is SGHDN and CDR2 is FVKESK. CDR3 DNA: TGTGCCAGCAGCCAAGATTGGGTAGCCGGGGAGCTGTTTTTT. Translated, it gives CASSQDWVAGELFF.

CDR3 residues: CASSQELDSINYGYTF. CDR3 nucleotides: TGTGCCAGCAGCCAGGAACTGGACAGCATTAACTATGGCTACACCTTC. The rearrangement links TRBV7-9 to TRBJ1-2; a possible D gene is TRBD1 (6 bases). The V gene's germline CDR1 is SEHNR and CDR2 FQNEAQ (reference sequence). Trimming took 5 bases from V and 1 from J, leaving 17 bases between them. The CDR3 length is 16 residues.

This clonotype was seen only a few times. The chain joins TRBV4-2 to TRBJ2-5; 9 bases are shared with TRBD2. The germline gives CDR1 LGHNA, CDR2 YNFKEQ. J gave up 4 bases and V 2 bases, and 5 bases lay outside the gene matches. There are 15 residues in the CDR3. Here the CDR3 reads CASSQQGAGGETQYF. DNA of the CDR3: TGTGCCAGCAGCCAACAGGGAGCGGGAGGAGAGACCCAGTACTTC.

This chain links TRBV12-3 or TRBV12-4 with TRBJ1-5; 8 positions match TRBD1. The J segment lost 8 bases and the V segment lost 10 bases, leaving 19 bases of the junction unmatched. CDR3 length equals 16 residues. The CDR3 bases are TGTGCCAACAGCCTGGCGACAGGGGCCTTCTCGGAGCCCCAGCATTTT. Translating gives CANSLATGAFSEPQHF.